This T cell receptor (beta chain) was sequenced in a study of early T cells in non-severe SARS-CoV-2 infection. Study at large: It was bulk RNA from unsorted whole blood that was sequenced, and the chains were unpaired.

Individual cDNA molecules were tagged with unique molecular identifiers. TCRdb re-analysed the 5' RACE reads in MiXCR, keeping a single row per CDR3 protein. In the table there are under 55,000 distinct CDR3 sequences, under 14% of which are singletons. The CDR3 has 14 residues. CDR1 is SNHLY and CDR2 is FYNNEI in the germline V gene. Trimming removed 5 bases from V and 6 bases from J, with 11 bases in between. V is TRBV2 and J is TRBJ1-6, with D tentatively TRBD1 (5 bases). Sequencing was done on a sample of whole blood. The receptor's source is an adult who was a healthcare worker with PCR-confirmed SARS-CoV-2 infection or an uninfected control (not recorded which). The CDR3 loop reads CASSRRQPNSPLHF. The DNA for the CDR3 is TGTGCCAGCAGTAGGAGACAGCCTAATTCACCCCTCCACTTT.